A single sample is the source of the 5 T cell receptor beta chains below, sequenced in a study of cytomegalovirus exposure and HLA in healthy donors. This PCR relied on a set of 60 Vbeta primers and 13 Jbeta primers. Data came from immunoSEQ multiplex PCR; TCRdb stores just in-frame clones and leaves some out. The table has roughly 160,000 clones, roughly 80% seen once. What was sequenced was PBMCs. Receptors originate from a woman aged 25 to 45 in good health and CMV-seropositive.

The chain uses TRBV9 and TRBJ1-5, with 10 bases aligning to TRBD1. V lost 3 bases, J lost 7 bases, and 10 bases stayed unmatched. Germline-derived CDR1 and CDR2 are SGDLS and YYNGEE. There are 16 residues in the CDR3. The CDR3 reads CASSAQDRGRDQPQHF. The CDR3 DNA reads TGTGCCAGCAGCGCTCAAGACAGGGGGCGCGACCAGCCCCAGCATTTT.

The chain employs TRBV7-8 and TRBJ2-1; 8 bases are a match to TRBD2. Trimming cost V 6 bases and J 0 bases; bases outside gene matches: 7. Germline assignment: CDR1 SGHVS and CDR2 FQNEAQ. The CDR3 extends over 16 amino acids. For the CDR3, the DNA is TGTGCCAGCAGGACCGGGGGGGGGAGCTCCTACAATGAGCAGTTCTTC. Protein: CASRTGGGSSYNEQFF. The full variable domain, in which reference TRBV7-8 and TRBJ2-1 provide the parts outside the CDR3, is GAGVSQSPRYKVAKRGQDVALRCDPISGHVSLFWYQQALGQGPEFLTYFQNEAQLDKSGLPSDRFFAERPEGSVSTLKIQRTQQEDSAVYLCASRTGGGSSYNEQFFGPGTRLTVL.

This clone was detected once. This chain uses TRBV2 with TRBJ2-2; a possible D gene is TRBD2 (5 bases). With 6 bases removed from V and 4 bases from J, the gap between germline ends came to 12 bases. Germline CDR1 SNHLY, CDR2 FYNNEI. The CDR3 contains 14 residues. The DNA of the CDR3 is TGTGCCAGCAGCGGGGTCGTGGCCACCGGGGAGCTGTTTTTT. Its translation: CASSGVVATGELFF.

This clone was seen a handful of times. The gene calls are TRBV14 and TRBJ1-3; 7 bases map to TRBD1. Per germline, CDR1 SGHDN and CDR2 FVKESK. V was pared by 4 bases and J by 4 bases, with 13 bases of the junction left unmatched. This CDR3 is 17 amino acids long. DNA for the CDR3: TGTGCCAGCAGCCGCTATTCTAATGGACAGGAAGGAAACACCATATATTTT. Translating it yields CASSRYSNGQEGNTIYF.

The chain has TRBV7-3 and TRBJ1-6; D is unresolved. CDR3 length: 14 residues. V dropped 2 bases and J dropped 7 bases, with 9 bases sitting between them. Germline CDR1 reads SGHTA; CDR2 reads FQGTGA. This chain's CDR3 is CASSLAGLNSPLHF. Here the CDR3 DNA reads TGTGCCAGCAGCTTAGCGGGTCTAAATTCACCCCTCCACTTT.